Given below is one T cell receptor (beta chain) in context. The CDR3 loop spans 13 amino acids. Trimming cost V 3 bases and J 5 bases, with 10 bases left between them. This sample was included in a study of blood T cell repertoires in COVID-19. Assay: immunoSEQ multiplex PCR; the TCRdb copy retains only in-frame clones and omits some. The sample lists tens of thousands of clones; around 84% were seen once. The source material was peripheral blood. This sequence originates from an elderly woman with acute or convalescent COVID-19. This sequence joins TRBV12-3 or TRBV12-4 and TRBJ1-2; D is ambiguous. The chain's CDR3 is CASSFSQVYGYTF. Written as DNA, the CDR3 is TGTGCCAGCAGTTTCTCGCAGGTATATGGCTACACCTTC.